The 10 T cell receptor beta chains reported below all come from one sample, sequenced in a study of blood T cell repertoires in COVID-19. The repertoire was sequenced with immunoSEQ multiplex PCR; TCRdb's copy has only in-frame clones and lacks some. The sample includes a few hundred thousand clones, 65% to 85% seen only once; the top ten take 9.5% to 15%. Material for sequencing was peripheral blood. The receptors were sampled from a human donor in a cohort sampled during active COVID-19.

The chain uses TRBV7-2 and TRBJ2-2, with D possibly TRBD1 on 6 matching bases. The CDR3 extends over 16 amino acids. V was trimmed by 1 base and J by 2 bases, leaving 11 bases between them. Germline V gene lookup returns CDR1 SGHTA and CDR2 FQGNSA. The CDR3 bases are TGTGCCAGCAGCTTAGACCCAGGGGCCAACACCGGGGAGCTGTTTTTT. This encodes CASSLDPGANTGELFF.

V is TRBV9 and J is TRBJ2-3; 9 nucleotides line up with TRBD2. This CDR3 is built from 15 residues. Trimming removed 7 bases from V and 4 bases from J; junction bases left unmatched: 10. Germline lookup yields CDR1 SGDLS and CDR2 YYNGEE. CDR3 region: CASAGGAFSSDTQYF. In nucleotides, the CDR3 is TGTGCCAGCGCGGGAGGGGCTTTCTCCTCAGATACGCAGTATTTT.

The J gene is TRBJ2-1, the V gene TRBV18, with 8 bases that match TRBD2. This CDR3 spans 13 amino acids. V gave up 2 bases and J gave up 9 bases; unmatched junction bases: 3. The germline V gene has CDR1 KGHSH and CDR2 LQKENI. The CDR3 DNA reads as TGTGCCAGCTCACCAGGACTAGCAGGTGAGCAGTTCTTC. It yields the protein CASSPGLAGEQFF.

The gene calls are TRBV30 and TRBJ2-1; no reliable D call. The V end lost 4 bases, the J end lost 5 bases, and 6 bases lay between the germline ends. Germline assignment: CDR1 GTSNPN and CDR2 SVGIG (reference sequence). The CDR3 covers 11 residues. CDR3 sequence reads: CAWTQNNEQFF. The DNA of the CDR3 is TGTGCCTGGACACAGAACAATGAGCAGTTCTTC.

This chain joins TRBV7-9 and TRBJ1-6, with 7 bases aligning to TRBD1. After removal of 11 bases from V and 9 bases from J, the junction contained 7 bases not matched to a gene. The CDR3 runs 12 residues. Germline V lookup: CDR1 SEHNR, CDR2 FQNEAQ (reference sequence). The CDR3 DNA reads as TGTGCCTTCCGACAGGGATCTTCACCCCTCCACTTT. It translates to CAFRQGSSPLHF. The whole variable domain, filled in from reference TRBV7-9 and TRBJ1-6, reads DTGVSQNPRHKITKRGQNVTFRCDPISEHNRLYWYRQTLGQGPEFLTYFQNEAQLEKSRLLSDRFSAERPKGSFSTLEIQRTEQGDSAMYLCAFRQGSSPLHFGNGTRLTVT.

V and J are TRBV10-3 and TRBJ1-3; 9 bases are a match to TRBD1. CDR1 and CDR2 from the germline V gene are ENHRY and SYGVKD. V trimming: 6 bases; J trimming: 7 bases; junction bases outside the gene matches: 7. The CDR3 totals 14 residues. The CDR3 sequence is CAISSDRGWNTIYF. The CDR3 region has the DNA TGTGCCATCAGCTCGGACAGGGGATGGAACACCATATATTTT.

The chain uses TRBV10-3 and TRBJ2-2, with 7 bases that match TRBD1. Per germline, CDR1 ENHRY and CDR2 SYGVKD. This CDR3 has 14 amino acids. The J segment lost 3 bases and the V segment lost 8 bases, leaving 6 bases of the junction unmatched. The CDR3 region has the DNA TGTGCCATCGGCCGGCAGGGGGACACCGGGGAGCTGTTTTTT. Translated: CAIGRQGDTGELFF.

This chain joins TRBV6-6 and TRBJ2-7; D may be TRBD1 (5 bases). Trimming removed 2 bases at V and 6 bases at J, with 14 bases between. CDR3 length equals 14 residues. The germline gives CDR1 MNHNY, CDR2 SVGAGI (reference sequence). This CDR3 is CASSYGADQGEQYF. CDR3 bases: TGTGCCAGCAGTTACGGGGCAGATCAGGGCGAGCAGTACTTC.

The rearrangement links TRBV7-2 to TRBJ1-2; D possibly corresponds to TRBD1 (5 bases). The CDR3 extends over 14 amino acids. The germline V gene has CDR1 SGHTA and CDR2 FQGNSA. V was cut by 5 bases and J by 1 base, with 11 bases left in between. CDR3 nucleotide sequence: TGTGCCAGCAGCGCGGACACTGATAACTATGGCTACACCTTC. Residues: CASSADTDNYGYTF.

The chain links TRBV7-9 to TRBJ2-1; TRBD2 might be the D (5 bases). The V gene's germline CDR1 is SEHNR and CDR2 FQNEAQ (reference sequence). The CDR3 spans 13 residues. Trimming removed 6 bases at V and 9 bases at J, with 15 bases between. In DNA, the CDR3 is TGTGCCAGCAGTCCCCTAAGCGGTGCTGAGCAGTTCTTC. Protein sequence: CASSPLSGAEQFF.